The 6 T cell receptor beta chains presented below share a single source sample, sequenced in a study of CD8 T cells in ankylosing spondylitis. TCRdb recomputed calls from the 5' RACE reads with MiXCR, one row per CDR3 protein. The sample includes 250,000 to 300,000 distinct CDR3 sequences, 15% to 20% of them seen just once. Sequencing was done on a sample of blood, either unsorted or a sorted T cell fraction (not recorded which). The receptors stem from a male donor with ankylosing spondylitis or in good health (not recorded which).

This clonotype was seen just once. CDR3 in amino acids: CASSLAGGVYNEQFF. The CDR3 coding sequence is TGTGCCAGCAGTTTAGCAGGGGGCGTCTACAATGAGCAGTTCTTC. The chain recombines TRBV27 with TRBJ2-1, with 8 positions matching TRBD1. J gave up 3 bases and V 2 bases, and 3 bases lay outside the gene matches. The CDR3 consists of 15 residues. Germline CDR1 and CDR2: MNHEY and SMNVEV (reference sequence).

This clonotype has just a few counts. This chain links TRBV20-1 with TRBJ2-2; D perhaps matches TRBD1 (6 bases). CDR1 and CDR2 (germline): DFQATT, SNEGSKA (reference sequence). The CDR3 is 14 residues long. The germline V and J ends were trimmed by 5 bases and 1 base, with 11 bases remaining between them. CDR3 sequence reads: CSAPRGGNTGELFF. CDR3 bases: TGCAGTGCTCCACGAGGGGGGAACACCGGGGAGCTGTTTTTT.

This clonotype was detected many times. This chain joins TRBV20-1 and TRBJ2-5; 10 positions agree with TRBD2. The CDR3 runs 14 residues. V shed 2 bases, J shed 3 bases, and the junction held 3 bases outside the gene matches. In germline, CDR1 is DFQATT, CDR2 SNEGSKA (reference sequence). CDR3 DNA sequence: TGCAGTGCTAGATCCGGACTAGCGGAAGAGACCCAGTACTTC. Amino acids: CSARSGLAEETQYF.

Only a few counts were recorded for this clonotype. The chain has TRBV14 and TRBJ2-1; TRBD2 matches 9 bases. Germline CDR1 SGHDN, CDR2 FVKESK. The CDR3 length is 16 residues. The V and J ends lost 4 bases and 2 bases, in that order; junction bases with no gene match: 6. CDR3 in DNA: TGTGCCAGCAGCCTCAAGCGGGGGGCGGCCTACAATGAGCAGTTCTTC. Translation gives CASSLKRGAAYNEQFF.

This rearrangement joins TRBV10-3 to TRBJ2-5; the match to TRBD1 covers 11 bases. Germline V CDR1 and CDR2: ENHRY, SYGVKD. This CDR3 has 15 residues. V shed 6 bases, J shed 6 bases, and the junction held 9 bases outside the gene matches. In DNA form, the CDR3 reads TGTGCCATCAGGACGGACAGGGGGCGCGGACAGACCCAGTACTTC. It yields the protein CAIRTDRGRGQTQYF.

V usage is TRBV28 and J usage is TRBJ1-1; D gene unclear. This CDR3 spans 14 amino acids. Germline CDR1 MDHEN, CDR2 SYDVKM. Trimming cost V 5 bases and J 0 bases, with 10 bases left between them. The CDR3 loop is CASSGMFMNTEAFF. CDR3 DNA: TGTGCCAGCAGTGGGATGTTCATGAACACTGAAGCTTTCTTT.